This is a list of T cell receptor beta chains from one sample in a study of blood T cell repertoires in COVID-19. The protocol was immunoSEQ multiplex PCR, while the TCRdb copy is restricted to in-frame clones and leaves out a portion. This sample has 250,000 to 350,000 clones, with about nine tenths found just once. Sequenced input: peripheral blood. Every receptor here comes from a woman aged 30 to 39 with active or convalescent COVID-19. Each CDR3 is given with its conserved first and last residue. The order of the fields is D gene, V gene, J gene, clone size, CDR3 protein, CDR3 DNA. The D gene is left open where the match is weak. The size field is filled for only some rows; it gives once, few, many or a size class.

>TRBD1|TRBV7-9|TRBJ2-7|once
CASSLVGQGGYEQYF
TGTGCCAGCAGCTTGGTAGGACAGGGCGGCTACGAGCAGTACTTC
>TRBD1|TRBV28|TRBJ1-5|few
CASSVTGGGGNQPQHF
TGTGCCAGCAGTGTAACAGGGGGCGGTGGCAATCAGCCCCAGCATTTT
>-|TRBV12-3/TRBV12-4|TRBJ1-5|-
CASSLAGAQPQHF
TGTGCCAGCAGTTTAGCAGGGGCTCAGCCCCAGCATTTT
>-|TRBV7-8|TRBJ2-1|-
CASSSPGNNEQFF
TGTGCCAGCAGCTCCCCCGGGAACAATGAGCAGTTCTTC
>TRBD2|TRBV24-1|TRBJ2-1|-
CATSDSTSGPYNEQFF
TGTGCCACCAGTGACTCGACTAGCGGGCCGTACAATGAGCAGTTCTTC
>-|TRBV3-1/TRBV3-2|TRBJ2-3|-
CASSQVTGDTQYF
TGTGCCAGCAGCCAAGTAACTGGAGATACGCAGTATTTT
>TRBD2|TRBV9|TRBJ2-5|-
CASSVGPSGAIQETQYF
TGTGCCAGCAGCGTAGGTCCGAGCGGGGCGATTCAAGAGACCCAGTACTTC
>-|TRBV10-3|TRBJ1-3|few
CATRASGNTIYF
TGTGCCACGCGGGCCTCTGGAAACACCATATATTTT
>-|TRBV28|TRBJ1-2|-
CASSLGGNIDGYTF
TGTGCCAGCAGCCTGGGGGGGAACATCGATGGCTACACCTTC
>-|TRBV14|TRBJ1-1|-
CASSPRGGVGNTEAFF
TGTGCCAGCAGCCCCCGGGGAGGCGTTGGGAACACTGAAGCTTTCTTT
>-|TRBV6-2/TRBV6-3|TRBJ1-1|-
CASSYSGGDTEAFF
TGTGCCAGCAGTTACTCGGGGGGTGACACTGAAGCTTTCTTT
>TRBD1|TRBV2|TRBJ1-5|-
CASNGGQGSQPQHF
TGTGCCAGCAACGGGGGACAGGGCAGTCAGCCCCAGCATTTT
>TRBD2|TRBV19|TRBJ2-1|-
CASSKQRGSNNEQFF
TGTGCCAGTAGTAAGCAGCGGGGGTCTAACAATGAGCAGTTCTTC
>TRBD2|TRBV29-1|TRBJ2-1|-
CSVDPGLAGKEQFF
TGCAGCGTTGATCCCGGACTAGCGGGGAAAGAGCAGTTCTTC
>-|TRBV14|TRBJ2-7|-
CASSQETTWTDAEQYF
TGTGCCAGCAGCCAAGAAACGACGTGGACAGACGCCGAGCAGTACTTC
>TRBD1|TRBV19|TRBJ2-2|-
CASRQQGVGTGELFF
TGTGCCAGTAGACAACAGGGGGTAGGGACCGGGGAGCTGTTTTTT
>TRBD2|TRBV5-4|TRBJ2-7|-
CASSLRASGGYEQYF
TGTGCCAGCAGCTTGAGGGCTAGCGGGGGCTACGAGCAGTACTTC
>-|TRBV30|TRBJ1-6|-
CAWNGGLMPFNSPLHF
TGTGCCTGGAACGGTGGTCTGATGCCCTTTAATTCACCCCTCCACTTT
>-|TRBV5-1|TRBJ2-7|-
CASSSTYEQYF
TGCGCCAGCAGCTCCACCTACGAGCAGTACTTC
>TRBD2|TRBV13|TRBJ2-7|-
CASSKLAGGLGEQYF
TGTGCCAGCAGCAAACTAGCGGGGGGACTCGGGGAGCAGTACTTC
>-|TRBV7-2|TRBJ2-3|-
CASSLSPNTQYF
TGTGCCAGCAGCTTATCCCCCAATACGCAGTATTTT
>-|TRBV5-1|TRBJ2-3|-
CASSSTPTDTQYF
TGCGCCAGCAGCTCGACACCCACAGATACGCAGTATTTT
>TRBD1|TRBV5-1|TRBJ2-7|-
CASSLGGTGKLHEQYF
TGCGCCAGCAGCTTGGGTGGGACAGGGAAATTGCACGAGCAGTACTTC
>-|TRBV27|TRBJ2-3|once
CASSLYRETDTQYF
TGTGCCAGCAGTTTATACAGGGAAACAGATACGCAGTATTTT
>TRBD2|TRBV7-6|TRBJ2-7|once
CASSLSQGGYEQYF
TGTGCCAGCAGCTTAAGTCAGGGAGGGTACGAGCAGTACTTC
>-|TRBV9|TRBJ2-1|-
CASSSLSYNEQFF
TGTGCCAGCAGCTCTCTCTCCTACAATGAGCAGTTCTTC
>-|TRBV5-1|TRBJ1-2|-
CASSRWGERDTLYGYTF
TGCGCCAGCAGTCGATGGGGGGAACGGGATACCTTGTATGGCTACACCTTC
>TRBD1|TRBV28|TRBJ1-1|few
CASSLDRGLRAFF
TGTGCCAGCAGCCTGGACAGGGGACTAAGGGCTTTCTTT
>-|TRBV5-6|TRBJ2-7|-
CASSSAYEQYF
TGTGCCAGCAGCTCTGCCTACGAGCAGTACTTC
>TRBD2|TRBV7-2|TRBJ2-7|-
CASSSRLAGAYEQYF
TGTGCCAGCAGCTCTAGACTAGCGGGAGCCTACGAGCAGTACTTC
>-|TRBV6-2/TRBV6-3|TRBJ2-7|-
CASSYSRQGNYEQYF
TGTGCCAGCAGTTACAGTAGGCAGGGGAACTACGAGCAGTACTTC
>-|TRBV30|TRBJ1-5|-
CAWSVLSGQPQHF
TGTGCCTGGAGTGTACTCTCGGGACAGCCCCAGCATTTT
>TRBD1|TRBV7-2|TRBJ1-2|-
CASRDTGGGVIDYGYTF
TGTGCCAGCAGGGATACAGGGGGCGGGGTAATAGACTATGGCTACACCTTC
>-|TRBV18|TRBJ1-3|-
CASSPKGPSSGNTIYF
TGTGCCAGCTCACCAAAGGGGCCCAGCTCTGGAAACACCATATATTTT